The sequence of this T cell receptor (beta chain) was determined in a study of blood T cell repertoires in COVID-19. J was trimmed by 8 bases and V by 5 bases; bases with no gene match: 16. Germline V gene sequence: CDR1 LNHDA, CDR2 SQIVND (reference sequence). The CDR3 has 17 amino acids. The data were produced by immunoSEQ multiplex PCR, yet TCRdb's version contains in-frame clones alone and is incomplete. The sample has under 200,000 clones, about 85% seen once. This clone showed up just a few times. The receptor comes from a man aged 55 to 69 with active or convalescent COVID-19. The chain links TRBV19 to TRBJ2-4, with TRBD2 matching 9 bases. Sequenced input: peripheral blood. The CDR3 here is CASSPNRRAGGGDIQYF. CDR3 in DNA: TGTGCCAGTAGTCCTAACCGGAGAGCGGGGGGCGGGGACATTCAGTACTTC.